Listed below are T cell receptor beta chains from one sample, sequenced in a study of blood T cell dynamics during melanoma immunotherapy. The data were produced by immunoSEQ multiplex PCR, yet TCRdb's version contains in-frame clones alone and is incomplete. The profile shows 8,000 or so clones, around 84% of them singletons. The sequenced sample was blood, obtained from a patient treated with checkpoint blockade. The source of these receptors is a human donor with melanoma. Both conserved end residues are part of each CDR3. A D gene is named only where the DNA matches it firmly. Clone size is stated in some rows and not others, as once, few, many or a class when expanded.

TRBJ1-1 TRBV29-1 . . CSVVRRQRTEAFF TGCAGCGTTGTTCGGCGGCAGAGGACTGAAGCTTTCTTT
TRBJ2-1 TRBV5-5 . . CASSLVHRPDEQFF TGTGCCAGCAGCTTGGTCCACAGGCCCGATGAGCAGTTCTTC
TRBJ1-6 TRBV5-1 . . CASSLGQADNSPLHF TGCGCCAGCAGCTTGGGACAGGCCGATAATTCACCCCTCCACTTT
TRBJ1-1 TRBV6-5 TRBD1 . CASSYVGGVNTEAFF TGTGCCAGCAGTTACGTAGGGGGCGTGAACACTGAAGCTTTCTTT
TRBJ2-7 TRBV13 . . CASSPRTDSEQYF TGTGCCAGCAGCCCCAGGACAGATAGCGAGCAGTACTTC
TRBJ1-4 TRBV18 TRBD1 . CASSRPGQPNEKLFF TGTGCCAGCTCACGGCCGGGACAGCCTAATGAAAAACTGTTTTTT
TRBJ1-2 TRBV2 TRBD1 . CASTVQGRGLGGYTF TGTGCCAGCACCGTGCAGGGCAGGGGGCTCGGCGGCTACACCTTC
TRBJ1-5 TRBV27 . few CASSLSGNQPQHF TGTGCCAGCAGTTTATCGGGCAATCAGCCCCAGCATTTT
TRBJ2-2 TRBV5-1 TRBD1 . CASSSYRGPRNTGELFF TGCGCCAGCAGCTCCTACAGGGGTCCAAGGAACACCGGGGAGCTGTTTTTT
TRBJ1-5 TRBV6-1 . . CASSEPRVLEPQHF TGTGCCAGCAGTGAACCAAGGGTTTTGGAGCCCCAGCATTTT
TRBJ2-5 TRBV2 TRBD2 . CASSETLLGGGASETQYF TGTGCCAGCAGTGAAACCCTCTTAGGCGGGGGGGCATCGGAGACCCAGTACTTC
TRBJ2-5 TRBV7-2 . once CASSFRVLETQYF TGTGCCAGCAGCTTTAGAGTGTTAGAGACCCAGTACTTC
TRBJ1-2 TRBV27 TRBD1 . CASSSRQGEVYGYTF TGTGCCAGCAGTTCCCGTCAGGGGGAAGTATATGGCTACACCTTC
TRBJ1-3 TRBV5-4 TRBD1 . CASRPQGGGGNTIYF TGTGCCAGCCGCCCTCAAGGGGGCGGTGGAAACACCATATATTTT
TRBJ2-5 TRBV19 TRBD2 . CASSIKGLAGRETQYF TGTGCCAGTAGTATTAAAGGACTAGCGGGTCGAGAGACCCAGTACTTC
TRBJ1-5 TRBV18 TRBD1 few CASSPETGDEQPQHF TGTGCCAGCTCACCGGAGACAGGGGACGAGCAGCCCCAGCATTTT
TRBJ1-5 TRBV4-3 . . CASSQDRGNQPQHF TGCGCCAGCAGCCAAGACAGGGGAAATCAGCCCCAGCATTTT
TRBJ2-1 TRBV7-2 TRBD1 once CASSLESGGRDEQFF TGTGCCAGCAGCTTAGAGTCAGGGGGTAGGGATGAGCAGTTCTTC
TRBJ2-1 TRBV10-3 TRBD2 once CAISESTAGGPGYEQFF TGTGCCATCAGTGAGTCGACTGCGGGGGGCCCTGGGTATGAGCAGTTCTTC
TRBJ2-7 TRBV4-1 . few CASSQDLIGNEQYF TGCGCCAGCAGCCAAGACTTGATAGGGAACGAGCAGTACTTC
TRBJ2-7 TRBV5-1 . . CASSSGDTSTYEQYF TGCGCCAGCAGCTCGGGGGACACCTCGACCTACGAGCAGTACTTC
TRBJ1-3 TRBV10-2 . . CASSERAGNTIYF TGCGCCAGCAGTGAAAGGGCTGGAAACACCATATATTTT
TRBJ1-3 TRBV10-1 . . CASSERVDSGNTIYF TGCGCCAGCAGTGAAAGGGTGGACTCTGGAAACACCATATATTTT
TRBJ2-7 TRBV10-2 TRBD2 . CASSEAGGPYEQYF TGCGCCAGCAGTGAAGCGGGAGGGCCTTACGAGCAGTACTTC
TRBJ2-2 TRBV18 TRBD1 . CASSSKPGQGTGELFF TGTGCCAGCTCATCGAAACCGGGACAGGGGACCGGGGAGCTGTTTTTT
TRBJ2-3 TRBV7-2 . . CASSLSTTGARVADTQYF TGTGCCAGCAGCTTAAGCACCACGGGGGCTAGAGTCGCAGATACGCAGTATTTT
TRBJ2-2 TRBV2 TRBD1 . CASSVKGQGTGELFF TGTGCCAGCAGTGTTAAGGGACAGGGTACCGGGGAGCTGTTTTTT
TRBJ1-2 TRBV4-2 TRBD1 few CASSSRTGRSDGYTF TGTGCCAGCAGCTCACGGACAGGGCGAAGTGACGGCTACACCTTC
TRBJ2-1 TRBV21-1 . . CASSNRVPYNEQFF TGTGCCAGCAGCAACAGGGTACCCTACAATGAGCAGTTCTTC
TRBJ1-1 TRBV5-6 . . CASSLRGGTRNTEAFF TGTGCCAGCAGCTTGCGGGGGGGGACACGCAACACTGAAGCTTTCTTT
TRBJ1-5 TRBV6-1 . once CASSVGRNQPQHF TGTGCCAGCAGTGTTGGTCGCAATCAGCCCCAGCATTTT
TRBJ2-7 TRBV6-1 TRBD2 . CASSEASGSSWEQYF TGTGCCAGCAGTGAAGCCAGCGGGAGCTCGTGGGAGCAGTACTTC
TRBJ1-6 TRBV29-1 . . CSVGDDSPLHF TGCAGCGTTGGGGACGATTCACCCCTCCACTTT
TRBJ1-2 TRBV15 . . CATSGWTALNYGYTF TGTGCCACCAGCGGTTGGACAGCCCTAAACTATGGCTACACCTTC
TRBJ1-3 TRBV25-1 . . CASSELNHRKSSGNTIYF TGTGCCAGCAGTGAATTAAACCACAGAAAAAGCTCTGGAAACACCATATATTTT
TRBJ2-7 TRBV5-1 . once CASSPGSYEQYF TGCGCCAGCAGCCCAGGATCCTACGAGCAGTACTTC
TRBJ2-5 TRBV19 TRBD2 once CASSIGLAGRETQYF TGTGCCAGTAGTATTGGACTAGCGGGACGAGAGACCCAGTACTTC
TRBJ2-7 TRBV7-8 TRBD2 . CASSLAPSGRFDEQYF TGTGCCAGCAGCTTAGCTCCTAGCGGGAGGTTCGACGAGCAGTACTTC
TRBJ2-6 TRBV4-2 TRBD1 . CASSQDRGSGANVLTF TGTGCCAGCAGCCAGGACAGGGGGTCTGGGGCCAACGTCCTGACTTTC
TRBJ1-2 TRBV14 . few CASSLQDVDGYTF TGTGCCAGCAGCCTACAGGATGTGGATGGCTACACCTTC